The present T cell receptor (beta chain) was sequenced within a study of CD8 T cells in ankylosing spondylitis. Broader study findings: Some of these motif variants have turned up before, in reports on reactive arthritis synovial fluid and blood. The clones that were linked to disease were reported to be significantly enriched in matched synovial fluid samples from ankylosing spondylitis patients. Relatively rare in peripheral blood, disease-linked clones were also CD8+. What appeared characteristic of ankylosing spondylitis blood was a TCR beta motif of eight highly homologous variants.

Points on this clonotype: Its antigen is undetermined.

Quantitative 5'-RACE with molecular barcodes was used to make the TCR beta libraries. TCRdb re-analysed the 5' RACE reads in MiXCR, keeping a single row per CDR3 protein. The sample lists 350,000 to 550,000 distinct CDR3 sequences, approximately 26% occurring once. The material sequenced was blood, either unsorted or a sorted T cell fraction (not recorded which). The clonotype comes from a male donor with ankylosing spondylitis.

For the CDR3, the DNA is TGCAGCGCCCAAAGGAGCGTAGGACAAGAGACCCAGTACTTC. Translation: CSAQRSVGQETQYF. This rearrangement joins TRBV29-1 to TRBJ2-5, with D uncertain. The CDR3 runs 14 residues. Trimming cost V 7 bases and J 2 bases, with 17 bases left between them. Germline CDR1 SQVTM, CDR2 ANQGSEA.